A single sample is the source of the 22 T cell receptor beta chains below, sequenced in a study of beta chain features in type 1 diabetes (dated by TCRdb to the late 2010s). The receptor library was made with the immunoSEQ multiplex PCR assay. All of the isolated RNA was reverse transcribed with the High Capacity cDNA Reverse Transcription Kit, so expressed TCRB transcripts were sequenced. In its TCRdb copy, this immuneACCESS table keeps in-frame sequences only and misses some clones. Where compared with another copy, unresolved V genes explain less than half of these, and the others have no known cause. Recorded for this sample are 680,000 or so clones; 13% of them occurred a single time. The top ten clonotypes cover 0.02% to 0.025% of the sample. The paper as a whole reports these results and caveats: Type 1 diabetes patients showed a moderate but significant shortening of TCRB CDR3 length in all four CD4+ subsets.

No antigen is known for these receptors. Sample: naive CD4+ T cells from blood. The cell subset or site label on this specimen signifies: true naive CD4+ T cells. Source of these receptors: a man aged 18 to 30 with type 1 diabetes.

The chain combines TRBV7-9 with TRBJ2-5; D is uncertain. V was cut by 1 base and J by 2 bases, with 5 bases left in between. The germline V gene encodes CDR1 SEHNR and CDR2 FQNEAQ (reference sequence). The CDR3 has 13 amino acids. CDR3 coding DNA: TGTGCCAGCAGCTTAGGGAAACAAGAGACCCAGTACTTC. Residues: CASSLGKQETQYF.

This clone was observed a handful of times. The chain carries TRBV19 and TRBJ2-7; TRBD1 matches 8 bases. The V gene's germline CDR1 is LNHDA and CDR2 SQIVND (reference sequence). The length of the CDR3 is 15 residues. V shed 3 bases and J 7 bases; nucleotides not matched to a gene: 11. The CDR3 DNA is TGTGCCAGTAGTATCAGCCAGGGGGCTACGGGGGAGCAGTACTTC. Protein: CASSISQGATGEQYF.

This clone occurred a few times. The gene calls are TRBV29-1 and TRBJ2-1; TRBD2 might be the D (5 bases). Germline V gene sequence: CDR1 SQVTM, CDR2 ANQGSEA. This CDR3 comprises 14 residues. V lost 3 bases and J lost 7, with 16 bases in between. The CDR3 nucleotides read TGCAGCGTTGAGCGGGCTGGCATAGGGAATGAGCAGTTCTTC. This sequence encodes CSVERAGIGNEQFF.

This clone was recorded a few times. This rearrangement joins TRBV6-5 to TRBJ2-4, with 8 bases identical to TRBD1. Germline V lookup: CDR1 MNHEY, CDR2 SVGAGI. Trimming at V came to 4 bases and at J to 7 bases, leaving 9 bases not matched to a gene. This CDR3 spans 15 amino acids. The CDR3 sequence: CASSSPWTGRNIQYF. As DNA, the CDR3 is TGTGCCAGCAGTTCCCCATGGACAGGGCGGAACATTCAGTACTTC.

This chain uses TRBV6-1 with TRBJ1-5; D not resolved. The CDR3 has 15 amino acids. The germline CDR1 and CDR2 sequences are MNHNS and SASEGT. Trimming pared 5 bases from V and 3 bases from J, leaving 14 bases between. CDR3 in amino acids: CASSLLIRDNQPQHF. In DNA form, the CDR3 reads TGTGCCAGCAGTTTGCTGATCCGCGACAATCAGCCCCAGCATTTT.

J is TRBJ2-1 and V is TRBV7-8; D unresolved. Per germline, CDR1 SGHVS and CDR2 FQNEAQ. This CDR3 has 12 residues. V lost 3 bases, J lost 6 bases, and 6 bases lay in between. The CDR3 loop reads CASSFSFNEQFF. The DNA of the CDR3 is TGTGCCAGCAGCTTCTCGTTCAATGAGCAGTTCTTC. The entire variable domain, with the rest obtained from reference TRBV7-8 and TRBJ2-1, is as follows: GAGVSQSPRYKVAKRGQDVALRCDPISGHVSLFWYQQALGQGPEFLTYFQNEAQLDKSGLPSDRFFAERPEGSVSTLKIQRTQQEDSAVYLCASSFSFNEQFFGPGTRLTVL.

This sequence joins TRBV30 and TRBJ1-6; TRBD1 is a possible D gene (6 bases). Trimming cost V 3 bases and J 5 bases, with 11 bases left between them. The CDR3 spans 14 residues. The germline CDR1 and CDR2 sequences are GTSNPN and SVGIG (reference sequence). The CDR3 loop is CAWSTGMDNSPLHF. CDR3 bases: TGTGCCTGGAGCACAGGGATGGATAATTCACCCCTCCACTTT.

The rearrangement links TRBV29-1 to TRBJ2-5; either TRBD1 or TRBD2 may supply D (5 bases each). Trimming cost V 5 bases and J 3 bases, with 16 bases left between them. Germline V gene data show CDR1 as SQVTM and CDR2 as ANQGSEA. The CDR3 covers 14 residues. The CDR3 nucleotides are TGCAGCGTTCCTCGGTGGGGACGGGAAGAGACCCAGTACTTC. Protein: CSVPRWGREETQYF.

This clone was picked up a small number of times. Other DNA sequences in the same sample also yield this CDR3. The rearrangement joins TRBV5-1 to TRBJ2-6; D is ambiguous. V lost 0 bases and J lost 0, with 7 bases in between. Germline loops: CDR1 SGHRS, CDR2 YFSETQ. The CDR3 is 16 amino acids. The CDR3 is CASSLEGSSGANVLTF. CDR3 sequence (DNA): TGCGCCAGCAGCTTGGAAGGTAGCTCTGGGGCCAACGTCCTGACTTTC.

The CDR3 reads CASSLALAGGTDTQYF. The DNA of the CDR3 is TGCGCCAGCAGCTTGGCTCTAGCGGGCGGCACAGATACGCAGTATTTT. This chain joins TRBV5-1 and TRBJ2-3, with 8 bases fitting TRBD2. Germline loops: CDR1 SGHRS, CDR2 YFSETQ. The trim removed 0 bases at V and 1 base at J, leaving 4 bases unmatched. This CDR3 comprises 16 residues.

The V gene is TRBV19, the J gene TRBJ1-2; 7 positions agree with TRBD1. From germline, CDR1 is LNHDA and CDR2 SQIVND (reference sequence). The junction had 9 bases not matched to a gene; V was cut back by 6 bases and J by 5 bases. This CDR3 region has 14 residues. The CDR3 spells CASRVTGVKYGYTF. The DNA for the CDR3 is TGTGCCAGTAGGGTCACAGGGGTAAAGTATGGCTACACCTTC. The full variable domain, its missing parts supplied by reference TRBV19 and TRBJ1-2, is DGGITQSPKYLFRKEGQNVTLSCEQNLNHDAMYWYRQDPGQGLRLIYYSQIVNDFQKGDIAEGYSVSREKKESFPLTVTSAQKNPTAFYLCASRVTGVKYGYTFGSGTRLTVV.

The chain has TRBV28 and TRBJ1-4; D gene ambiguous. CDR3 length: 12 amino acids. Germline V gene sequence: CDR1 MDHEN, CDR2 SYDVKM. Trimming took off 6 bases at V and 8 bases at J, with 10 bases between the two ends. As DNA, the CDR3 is TGTGCCAGCAGGTTGGGAGGGGAAAAACTGTTTTTT. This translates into CASRLGGEKLFF.

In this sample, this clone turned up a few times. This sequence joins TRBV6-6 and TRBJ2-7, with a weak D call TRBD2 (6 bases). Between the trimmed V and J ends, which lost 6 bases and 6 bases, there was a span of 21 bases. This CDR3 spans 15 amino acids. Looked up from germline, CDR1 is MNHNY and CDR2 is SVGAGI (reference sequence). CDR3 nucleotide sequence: TGTGCCAGCAGGGTTCCTCGCGGGGACCTCGGCGAGCAGTACTTC. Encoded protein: CASRVPRGDLGEQYF.

DNA for the CDR3: TGTGCCAGCAGCTTGAGTGCTGATTCACCCCTCCACTTT. This translates into CASSLSADSPLHF. J is TRBJ1-6 and V is TRBV5-5, with D unresolved. Germline V CDR1 and CDR2: SGHKS, YYEKEE (reference sequence). This CDR3 comprises 13 residues. Trimming removed 1 base from V and 8 bases from J, with 7 bases in between.

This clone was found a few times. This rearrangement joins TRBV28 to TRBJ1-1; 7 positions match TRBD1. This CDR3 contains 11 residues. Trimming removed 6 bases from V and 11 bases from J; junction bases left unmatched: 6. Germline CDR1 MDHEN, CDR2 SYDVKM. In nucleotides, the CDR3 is TGTGCCAGCAGGCGAACAGGGGCGGCTTTCTTT. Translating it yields CASRRTGAAFF.

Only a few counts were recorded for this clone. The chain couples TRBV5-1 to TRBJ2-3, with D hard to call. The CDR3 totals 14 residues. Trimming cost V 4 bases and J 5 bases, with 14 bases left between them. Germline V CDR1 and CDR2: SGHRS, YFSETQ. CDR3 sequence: CASSRAGPGDTQYF. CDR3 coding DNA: TGCGCCAGCAGCCGTGCAGGTCCTGGAGATACGCAGTATTTT.

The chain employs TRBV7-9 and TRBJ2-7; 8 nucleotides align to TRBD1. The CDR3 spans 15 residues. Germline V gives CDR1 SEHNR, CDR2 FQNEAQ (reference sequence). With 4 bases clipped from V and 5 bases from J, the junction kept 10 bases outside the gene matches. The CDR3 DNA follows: TGTGCCAGCAGCTCGCTCCGGGCAGGGGGCGACGAGCAGTACTTC. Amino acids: CASSSLRAGGDEQYF. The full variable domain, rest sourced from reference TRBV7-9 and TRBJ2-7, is DTGVSQNPRHKITKRGQNVTFRCDPISEHNRLYWYRQTLGQGPEFLTYFQNEAQLEKSRLLSDRFSAERPKGSFSTLEIQRTEQGDSAMYLCASSSLRAGGDEQYFGPGTRLTVT.

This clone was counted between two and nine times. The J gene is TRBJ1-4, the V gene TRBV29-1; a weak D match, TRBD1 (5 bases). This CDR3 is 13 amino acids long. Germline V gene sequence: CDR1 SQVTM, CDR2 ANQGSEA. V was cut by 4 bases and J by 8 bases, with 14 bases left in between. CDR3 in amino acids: CSVGWGGNEKLFF. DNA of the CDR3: TGCAGCGTTGGTTGGGGGGGTAACGAAAAACTGTTTTTT.

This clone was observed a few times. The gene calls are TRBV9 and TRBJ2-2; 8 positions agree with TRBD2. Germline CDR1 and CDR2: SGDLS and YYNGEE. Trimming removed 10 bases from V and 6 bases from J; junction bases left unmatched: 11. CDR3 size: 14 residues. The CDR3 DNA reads TGTGCCCCCCCCGAGCGGGGGATCGCCGGGGAGCTGTTTTTT. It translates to CAPPERGIAGELFF.

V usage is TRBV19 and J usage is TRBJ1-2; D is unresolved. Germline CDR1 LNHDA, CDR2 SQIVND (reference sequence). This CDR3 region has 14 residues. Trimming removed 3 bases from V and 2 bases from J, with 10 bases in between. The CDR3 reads CASSIGRMNYGYTF. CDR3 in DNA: TGTGCCAGTAGTATCGGGCGGATGAACTATGGCTACACCTTC.

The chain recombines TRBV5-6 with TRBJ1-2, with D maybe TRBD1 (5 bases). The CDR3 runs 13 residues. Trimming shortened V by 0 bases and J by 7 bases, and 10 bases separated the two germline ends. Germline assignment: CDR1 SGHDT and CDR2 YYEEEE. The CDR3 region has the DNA TGTGCCAGCAGCTTGGCTCAGGGCGGTGGCTACACCTTC. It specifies CASSLAQGGGYTF.

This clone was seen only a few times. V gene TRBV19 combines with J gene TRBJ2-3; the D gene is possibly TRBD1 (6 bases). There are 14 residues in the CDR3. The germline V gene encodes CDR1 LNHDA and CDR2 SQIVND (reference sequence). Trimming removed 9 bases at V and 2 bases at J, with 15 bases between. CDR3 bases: TGTGCCAGCAAGGACAGCCGAGCCACAGATACGCAGTATTTT. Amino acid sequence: CASKDSRATDTQYF.